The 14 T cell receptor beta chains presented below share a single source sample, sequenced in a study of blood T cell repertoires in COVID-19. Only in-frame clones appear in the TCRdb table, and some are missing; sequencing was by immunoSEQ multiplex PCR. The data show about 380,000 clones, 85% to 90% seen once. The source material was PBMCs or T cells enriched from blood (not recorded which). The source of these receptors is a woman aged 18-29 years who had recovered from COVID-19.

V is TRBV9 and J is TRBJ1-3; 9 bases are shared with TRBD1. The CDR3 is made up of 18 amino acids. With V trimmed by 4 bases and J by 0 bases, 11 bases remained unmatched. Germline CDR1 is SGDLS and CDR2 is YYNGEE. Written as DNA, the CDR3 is TGTGCCAGCAGCTTTAGCCGGGACAGGGTGCGCTCTGGAAACACCATATATTTT. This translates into CASSFSRDRVRSGNTIYF.

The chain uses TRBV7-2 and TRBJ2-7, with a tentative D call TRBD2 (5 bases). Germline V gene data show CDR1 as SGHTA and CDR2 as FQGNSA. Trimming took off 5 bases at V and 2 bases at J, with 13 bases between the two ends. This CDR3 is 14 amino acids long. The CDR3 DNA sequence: TGTGCCAGCAGCACCGGGGAGCCGGCCTACGAGCAGTACTTC. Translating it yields CASSTGEPAYEQYF.

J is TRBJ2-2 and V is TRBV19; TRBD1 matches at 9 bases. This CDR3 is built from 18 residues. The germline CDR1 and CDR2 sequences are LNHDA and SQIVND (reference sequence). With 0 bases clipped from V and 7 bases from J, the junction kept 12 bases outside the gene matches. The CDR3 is CASSIERTGGGGGGELFF. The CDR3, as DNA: TGTGCCAGTAGTATAGAGCGCACAGGGGGCGGAGGTGGCGGGGAGCTGTTTTTT.

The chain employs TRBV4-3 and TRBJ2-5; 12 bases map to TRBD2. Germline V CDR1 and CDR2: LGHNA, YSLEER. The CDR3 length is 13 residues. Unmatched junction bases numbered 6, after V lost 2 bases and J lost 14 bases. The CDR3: CASSQRTSGAEYF. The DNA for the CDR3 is TGCGCCAGCAGCCAACGGACTAGCGGGGCTGAATACTTC.

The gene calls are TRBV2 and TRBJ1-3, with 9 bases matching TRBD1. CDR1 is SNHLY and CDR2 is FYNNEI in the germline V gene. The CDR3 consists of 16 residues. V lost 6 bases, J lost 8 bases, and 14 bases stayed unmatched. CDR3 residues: CASSEKAPGQGYTIYF. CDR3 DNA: TGTGCCAGCAGCGAGAAAGCACCGGGACAGGGTTACACCATATATTTT.

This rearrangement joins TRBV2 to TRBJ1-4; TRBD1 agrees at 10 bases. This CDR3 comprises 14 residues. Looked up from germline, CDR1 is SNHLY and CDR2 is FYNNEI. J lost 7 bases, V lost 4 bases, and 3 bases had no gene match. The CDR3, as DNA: TGTGCCAGCAGTGCGGGACAGGGGAGTGAAAAACTGTTTTTT. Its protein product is CASSAGQGSEKLFF.

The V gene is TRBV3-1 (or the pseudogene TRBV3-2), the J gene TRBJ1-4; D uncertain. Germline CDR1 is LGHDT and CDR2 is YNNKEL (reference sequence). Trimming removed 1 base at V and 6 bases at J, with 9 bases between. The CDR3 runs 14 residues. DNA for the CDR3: TGTGCCAGCAGCCAAGCAGGTTACGATGAAAAACTGTTTTTT. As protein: CASSQAGYDEKLFF.

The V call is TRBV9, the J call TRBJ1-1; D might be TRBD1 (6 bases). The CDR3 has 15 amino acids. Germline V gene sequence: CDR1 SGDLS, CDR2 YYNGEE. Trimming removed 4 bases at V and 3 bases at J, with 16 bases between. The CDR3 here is CASSTGKWTDTEAFF. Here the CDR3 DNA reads TGTGCCAGCAGCACAGGGAAATGGACTGACACTGAAGCTTTCTTT.

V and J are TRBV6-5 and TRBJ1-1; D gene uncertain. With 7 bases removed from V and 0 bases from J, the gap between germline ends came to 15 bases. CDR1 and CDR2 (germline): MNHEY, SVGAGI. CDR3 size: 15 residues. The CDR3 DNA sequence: TGTGCCAGCACCCGCGGCACCCCGCTGAACACTGAAGCTTTCTTT. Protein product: CASTRGTPLNTEAFF.

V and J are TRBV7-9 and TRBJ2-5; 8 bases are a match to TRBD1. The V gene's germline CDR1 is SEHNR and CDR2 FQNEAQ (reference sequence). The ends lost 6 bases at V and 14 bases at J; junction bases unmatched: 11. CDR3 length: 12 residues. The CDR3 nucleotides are TGTGCCAGCAGTGTACCGGGACAGGAAATTTACTTC. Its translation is CASSVPGQEIYF.

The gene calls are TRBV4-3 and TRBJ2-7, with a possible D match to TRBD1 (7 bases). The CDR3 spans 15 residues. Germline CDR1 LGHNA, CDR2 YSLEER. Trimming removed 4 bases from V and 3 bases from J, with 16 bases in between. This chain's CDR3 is CASSLGGGPLYEQYF. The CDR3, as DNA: TGCGCCAGCAGCCTCGGAGGGGGCCCCCTCTACGAGCAGTACTTC.

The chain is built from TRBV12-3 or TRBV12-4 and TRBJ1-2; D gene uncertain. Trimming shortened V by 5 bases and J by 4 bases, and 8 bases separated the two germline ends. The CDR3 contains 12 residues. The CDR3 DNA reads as TGTGCCAGCAGTCAAGGACTCTATGGCTACACCTTC. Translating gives CASSQGLYGYTF.

CDR3 coding DNA: TGTGCCAGCAGCCGACAGGGGGCTGAGGCAGATACGCAGTATTTT. Translation gives CASSRQGAEADTQYF. The chain employs TRBV11-3 and TRBJ2-3; TRBD1 matches 10 bases. Germline-derived CDR1 and CDR2 are SGHNT and YENEEA. Germline trimming cut 5 bases from V and 4 bases from J; bases unmatched to any gene: 6. This CDR3 has 15 residues. Complete variable domain (other parts from reference TRBV11-3 and TRBJ2-3): EAGVVQSPRYKIIEKKQPVAFWCNPISGHNTLYWYLQNLGQGPELLIRYENEEAVDDSQLPKDRFSAERLKGVDSTLKIQPAELGDSAVYLCASSRQGAEADTQYFGPGTRLTVL.

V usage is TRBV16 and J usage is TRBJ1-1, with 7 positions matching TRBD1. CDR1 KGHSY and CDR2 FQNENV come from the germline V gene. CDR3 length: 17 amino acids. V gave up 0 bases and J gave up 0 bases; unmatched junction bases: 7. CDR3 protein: CASSQSLLGQVNTEAFF. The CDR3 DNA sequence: TGTGCCAGCAGCCAATCGTTACTTGGACAGGTGAACACTGAAGCTTTCTTT.